Listed below are T cell receptor beta chains from one sample, sequenced in a study of cytomegalovirus exposure and HLA in healthy donors. Method: immunoSEQ multiplex PCR; TCRdb's copy keeps in-frame clones and lacks some. The table lists approximately 150,000 clones, around 80% of them singletons, with 2% to 2.5% in the top ten. Input material: PBMCs. These receptors originate from a male donor in good health and CMV-seronegative. Both conserved end residues are part of each CDR3. D genes are given only for firm matches. Clone size is not always given. Where it is, it says once, few, many or a class for expanded clones.

V	size	J	D	CDR3	DNA
TRBV11-2	NA	TRBJ2-1	TRBD1	CASSFGDSEYNEQFF	TGTGCCAGCAGCTTTGGGGACAGCGAGTACAATGAGCAGTTCTTC
TRBV2	NA	TRBJ1-2	NA	CASSPGANYGYTF	TGTGCCAGCAGTCCGGGAGCTAACTATGGCTACACCTTC
TRBV5-6	NA	TRBJ1-5	NA	CASSLGANRGGDSNQPQHF	TGTGCCAGCAGCTTGGGGGCAAATCGCGGAGGGGATAGCAATCAGCCCCAGCATTTT
TRBV25-1	NA	TRBJ1-1	TRBD1	CASSDSKGAVAEAFF	TGTGCCAGCAGTGATTCTAAGGGGGCGGTCGCTGAAGCTTTCTTT
TRBV6-5	NA	TRBJ1-4	TRBD1	CASSSGDRRNEKLFF	TGTGCCAGCAGTTCCGGGGACAGACGGAATGAAAAACTGTTTTTT
TRBV19	few	TRBJ1-4	TRBD1	CASSIQGANEKLFF	TGTGCCAGTAGTATCCAGGGGGCTAATGAAAAACTGTTTTTT
TRBV9	NA	TRBJ2-7	TRBD2	CASSPRTSGYYEQYF	TGTGCCAGCAGCCCACGGACTAGCGGATACTACGAGCAGTACTTC
TRBV5-1	NA	TRBJ1-2	TRBD1	CASGRTGAPSQRGYTF	TGCGCCAGCGGACGAACAGGGGCCCCATCTCAGCGGGGCTACACCTTC
TRBV7-6	NA	TRBJ1-1	NA	CASSPLTGGVTEAFF	TGTGCCAGCAGCCCTCTAACAGGTGGGGTCACTGAAGCTTTCTTT
TRBV29-1	NA	TRBJ1-1	NA	CSVARRMNTEAFF	TGCAGCGTTGCGAGGAGGATGAACACTGAAGCTTTCTTT
TRBV6-7	NA	TRBJ1-5	NA	CASSKMEEEHQPQHF	TGTGCCAGCAGTAAAATGGAGGAAGAACATCAGCCCCAGCATTTT
TRBV19	few	TRBJ2-7	TRBD1	CASTTRDRPYEQYF	TGTGCCAGTACCACACGGGACAGGCCCTACGAGCAGTACTTC
TRBV10-2	once	TRBJ2-1	TRBD2	CASMPTGTSGSSYNEQFF	TGCGCCAGCATGCCAACCGGGACTAGCGGCAGCTCCTACAATGAGCAGTTCTTC
TRBV5-6	NA	TRBJ1-1	NA	CASSLFSGGDTEAFF	TGTGCCAGCAGCTTGTTTTCGGGGGGCGACACTGAAGCTTTCTTT
TRBV5-1	NA	TRBJ1-1	NA	CASSFASRNTEAFF	TGCGCCAGCAGCTTCGCAAGTAGGAACACTGAAGCTTTCTTT